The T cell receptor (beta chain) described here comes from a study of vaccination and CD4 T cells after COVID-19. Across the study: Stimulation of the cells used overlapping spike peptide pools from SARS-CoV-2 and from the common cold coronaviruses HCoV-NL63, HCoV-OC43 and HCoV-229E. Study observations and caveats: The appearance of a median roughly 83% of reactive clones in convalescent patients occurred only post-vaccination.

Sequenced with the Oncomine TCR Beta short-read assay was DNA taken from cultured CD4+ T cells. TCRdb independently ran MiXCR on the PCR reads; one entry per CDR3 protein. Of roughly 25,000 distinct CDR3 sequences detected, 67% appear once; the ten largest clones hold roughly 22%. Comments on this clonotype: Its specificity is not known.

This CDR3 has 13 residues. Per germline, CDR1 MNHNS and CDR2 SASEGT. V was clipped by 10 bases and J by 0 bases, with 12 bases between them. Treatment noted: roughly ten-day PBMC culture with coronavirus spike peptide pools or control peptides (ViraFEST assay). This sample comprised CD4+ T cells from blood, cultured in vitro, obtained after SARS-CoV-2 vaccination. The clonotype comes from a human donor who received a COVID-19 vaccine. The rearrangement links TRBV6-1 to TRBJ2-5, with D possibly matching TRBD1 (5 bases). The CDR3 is CATGWTNQETQYF. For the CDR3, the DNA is TGTGCCACAGGGTGGACCAACCAAGAGACCCAGTACTTC.